This TCR beta chain was identified in a study of CXCR3-negative and CXCR3-positive naive CD8 T cells. About the study: Sequencing gave 120 million to 150 million TRB reads overall, about 1.5 +/- 0.3 million per library.

Naive CD8+ T cells showed CD45RO-CCR7+CD27+CD95-. CDR1 and CDR2 (germline): LNHNV, YYDKDF (reference sequence). The CDR3 loop spans 15 amino acids. Overall study findings and caveats: TRBV-TRBJ usage matched between naive CXCR3-negative and CXCR3-positive cells but not between memory cells. Naive CXCR3-positive cells had TRB CDR3s more hydrophobic than those of CXCR3-negative naive cells.

The libraries of TRB cDNA were constructed through 5' RACE using UMI labels. TCRdb reworked the 5' RACE reads into one entry per CDR3 protein, no DNA. The sample data list about 84,000 distinct CDR3 sequences. Turning to this clonotype: Its antigen is as yet unknown.

The specimen was naive CXCR3+ CD8+ T cells from blood. The subset is: CD45RO-CCR7+CD27+CD95- naive CD8+ T cells expressing CXCR3 (TNR3+). V usage is TRBV15 and J usage is TRBJ1-2; the TCRdb D gene call, TRBD1, has no DNA to confirm it. This TCR was sampled from a human donor in good health. Some clones in this sample may be carry-over from other donors' samples. CDR3 region: CATSRDGQGNRGYTF.